The rows below give T cell receptor beta chains drawn from one sample of a study of blood T cell repertoires in COVID-19. TCRdb's table, derived via immunoSEQ multiplex PCR, lists solely in-frame clones and lacks some. The sample holds almost 30,000 clones, 65% to 70% seen once. Sequenced sample: peripheral blood. All receptors come from a human donor in a cohort sampled during active COVID-19. Both conserved end residues are part of each CDR3. Each record gives: J gene, V gene, CDR3 protein.

J: TRBJ1-3
V: TRBV5-1
CDR3: CASSLDGGSGNTIYF

J: TRBJ2-3
V: TRBV7-2
CDR3: CASSFSSRTDTQYF

J: TRBJ2-7
V: TRBV7-2
CDR3: CASGWTGFNEQYF

J: TRBJ2-5
V: TRBV7-9
CDR3: CASSPPGWQTFETQYF

J: TRBJ2-5
V: TRBV15
CDR3: CATSILAGGGETQYF

J: TRBJ1-1
V: TRBV29-1
CDR3: CSVGDRTNTEAFF

J: TRBJ2-1
V: TRBV7-8
CDR3: CASSSRFSGRGSSYNEQFF

J: TRBJ2-3
V: TRBV28
CDR3: CASSSTSSTDTQYF

J: TRBJ2-1
V: TRBV11-3
CDR3: CASSLGSVSSYNEQFF

J: TRBJ2-2
V: TRBV29-1
CDR3: CSVGRGGGGELFF

J: TRBJ2-3
V: TRBV3-1/TRBV3-2
CDR3: CASSPGGFADTQYF

J: TRBJ2-4
V: TRBV7-2
CDR3: CASRQAPNIQYF

J: TRBJ1-2
V: TRBV12-3/TRBV12-4
CDR3: CASSSGTLGGYTF

J: TRBJ2-2
V: TRBV4-3
CDR3: CASSQDRGTTMVTGELFF

J: TRBJ1-1
V: TRBV12-3/TRBV12-4
CDR3: CASSLANTEAFF